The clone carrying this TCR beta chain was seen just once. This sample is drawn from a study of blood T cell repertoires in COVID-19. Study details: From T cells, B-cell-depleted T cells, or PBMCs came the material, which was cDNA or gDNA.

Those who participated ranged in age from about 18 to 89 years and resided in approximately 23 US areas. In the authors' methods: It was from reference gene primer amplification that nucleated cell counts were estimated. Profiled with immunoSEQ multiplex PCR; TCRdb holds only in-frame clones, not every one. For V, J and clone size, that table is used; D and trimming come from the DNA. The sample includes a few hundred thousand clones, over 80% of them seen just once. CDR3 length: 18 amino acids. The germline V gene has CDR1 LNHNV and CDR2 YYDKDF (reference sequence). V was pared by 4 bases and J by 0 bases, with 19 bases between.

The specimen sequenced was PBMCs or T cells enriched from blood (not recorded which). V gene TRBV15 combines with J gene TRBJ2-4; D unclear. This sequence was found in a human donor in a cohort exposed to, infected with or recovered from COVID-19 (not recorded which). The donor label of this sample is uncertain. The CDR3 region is CATSKTPRHLLAKNIQYF. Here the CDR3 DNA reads TGTGCCACCAGCAAAACCCCTCGACACCTCCTAGCCAAAAACATTCAGTACTTC. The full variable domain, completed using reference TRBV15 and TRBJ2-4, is DAMVIQNPRYQVTQFGKPVTLSCSQTLNHNVMYWYQQKSSQAPKLLFHYYDKDFNNEADTPDNFQSRRPNTSFCFLDIRSPGLGDTAMYLCATSKTPRHLLAKNIQYFGAGTRLSVL.